A single sample gave rise to the 7 T cell receptor beta chains below, sequenced in a study of Graves' ophthalmopathy and Graves' hyperthyroidism (dated 2018 in TCRdb). For sequencing, an Illumina HiSeq 2000 was employed. For repertoire sequencing, the TCR beta CDR3 regions were amplified from RNA transcripts. The first round of RT-PCR was done with HTBI primers and the Qiagen OneStep RT-PCR kit, and was followed by a second round of multiplex PCR, then size selection and purification. TCRdb trimmed the raw reads at Q25, called clones with MiXCR and kept productive beta chains. Records with the same CDR3 protein are collapsed into one entry carrying the most frequent genes and DNA. The sample has about 400,000 distinct CDR3 sequences on record, around 18% of them singletons. The ten top clones hold around 1.6% of the sample. Sample: peripheral blood. The receptors here all came from a woman under 30 with Graves' ophthalmopathy. Donor details come from another sample of the same person, matched by shared clones.

This clonotype was recorded many times. The CDR3 loop reads CASSWPGAPAQYF. DNA for the CDR3: TGTGCCAGCAGTTGGCCGGGGGCCCCGGCCCAGTACTTC. The genes are TRBV7-2 and TRBJ2-5; D may correspond to TRBD1 or TRBD2 (6 bases each). CDR1 SGHTA and CDR2 FQGNSA come from the germline V gene. V lost 6 bases to trimming and J lost 9 bases, with 17 bases between them. The CDR3 has 13 amino acids.

Many counts were recorded for this clonotype. The chain links TRBV5-1 to TRBJ1-6, with TRBD1 as a possible D gene (6 bases). The CDR3 length is 14 residues. V lost 0 bases, J lost 10 bases, and 11 bases lay in between. The germline gives CDR1 SGHRS, CDR2 YFSETQ. CDR3 sequence: CASSLGTVGSPLHF. In DNA, the CDR3 is TGCGCCAGCAGCTTGGGGACAGTTGGCTCACCCCTCCACTTT.

This clonotype was seen at least ten times. The chain is built from TRBV5-1 and TRBJ2-2; D remains ambiguous. Trimming pared 2 bases from V and 6 bases from J, leaving 11 bases between. This CDR3 is 14 amino acids long. Germline values: CDR1 SGHRS, CDR2 YFSETQ. The CDR3 reads CASSFEGKSGELFF. CDR3 nucleotides: TGCGCCAGCAGCTTCGAAGGGAAATCCGGGGAGCTGTTTTTT.

In this sample, this clonotype turned up many times. V and J are TRBV6-2 or TRBV6-3 and TRBJ1-5; no reliable D call. Germline lookup yields CDR1 MNHEY and CDR2 SVGEGT. This CDR3 contains 13 residues. V was pared by 2 bases and J by 5 bases, with 7 bases between. The CDR3 DNA reads TGTGCCAGCAGTTACGGCGGATATCAGCCCCAGCATTTT. Protein: CASSYGGYQPQHF.

This clonotype was seen ten or more times. The chain recombines TRBV18 with TRBJ1-1, with D perhaps matching TRBD1 (5 bases). Trimming removed 2 bases from V and 1 base from J, with 14 bases in between. The germline CDR1 and CDR2 sequences are KGHSH and LQKENI. The CDR3 is made up of 16 amino acids. The CDR3 DNA reads TGTGCCAGCTCACCAGCGGGGATCCAGGGGAACACTGAAGCTTTCTTT. It specifies CASSPAGIQGNTEAFF. Using reference TRBV18 and TRBJ1-1 for the parts outside the CDR3, the full variable domain is NAGVMQNPRHLVRRRGQEARLRCSPMKGHSHVYWYRQLPEEGLKFMVYLQKENIIDESGMPKERFSAEFPKEGPSILRIQQVVRGDSAAYFCASSPAGIQGNTEAFFGQGTRLTVV.

This clonotype was counted at least ten times. The chain carries TRBV25-1 and TRBJ2-7; 8 positions agree with TRBD1. The CDR3 spans 17 residues. V shed 3 bases, J shed 6 bases, and the junction held 16 bases outside the gene matches. Germline V gives CDR1 MGHDK, CDR2 SYGVNS. The CDR3 protein is CASSDPSPGQGFPEQYF. The CDR3 nucleotides read TGTGCCAGCAGTGACCCCTCCCCCGGACAGGGATTCCCCGAGCAGTACTTC.

There are many counts of this clonotype. The rearrangement joins TRBV2 to TRBJ2-7; 7 positions agree with TRBD2. V lost 8 bases to trimming and J lost 12 bases; unmatched junction nucleotides: 13. Germline CDR1 SNHLY, CDR2 FYNNEI. CDR3 length: 12 amino acids. CDR3 in amino acids: CASSSASGGAYF. In DNA form, the CDR3 reads TGTGCCAGCTCCTCTGCTAGCGGTGGAGCGTACTTC.